The following is a T cell receptor (beta chain) sequence with its context. Its antigen is currently unknown. Time point indicated: pretreatment peripheral blood. The record originates from a study of PD-L1 blockade in urothelial cancer. About the research overall: Men with urothelial cancer arising in the bladder made up about 90% of the roughly 30 patients.

TCRdb's copy holds only in-frame clones and misses some; the assay was immunoSEQ multiplex PCR. The sample yields nearly 35,000 clones, 84% seen once. Study-level points and caveats: Durable-benefit patients expanded tumor-associated blood clones more at 3 weeks.

The source of this sequence is a man aged 60 to 69 with urothelial cancer. This specimen consisted of PBMCs, obtained around atezolizumab (anti-PD-L1) treatment.

The CDR3 region has the DNA TGTGCCAGCAGCTTAGGACTAGGTTTGGTGAATGAGCAGTTCTTC. This sequence encodes CASSLGLGLVNEQFF. The chain has TRBV7-9 and TRBJ2-1; D may be TRBD2 (6 bases). The ends were cut back, 1 base at V and 7 bases at J, with 14 bases in the middle. Germline V lookup: CDR1 SEHNR, CDR2 FQNEAQ (reference sequence). The CDR3 length is 15 residues.